A selection of T cell receptor beta chains follows, all from one sample in a study of CD8 T cells in ankylosing spondylitis. TCRdb re-called the 5' RACE reads through MiXCR, storing one row per CDR3 protein. This table has 150,000 to 200,000 distinct CDR3 sequences, 13% appearing once. Material for sequencing was blood, either unsorted or a sorted T cell fraction (not recorded which). The receptors were gathered from a female donor with ankylosing spondylitis or in good health (not recorded which). CDR3s include the opening cysteine and the closing phenylalanine or tryptophan. Each record gives: V gene, J gene, D gene, clone size, CDR3 protein, CDR3 DNA. A D gene is named only where the DNA matches it firmly. Clone size, where shown, is once, few, many, or a class for clones that have expanded.

V gene: TRBV12-3/TRBV12-4; J gene: TRBJ1-3; D gene: .; clone size: few; CDR3 protein: CASIWGGPGNTIYF; CDR3 DNA: TGTGCCAGCATCTGGGGGGGCCCTGGAAACACCATATATTTT
V gene: TRBV10-3; J gene: TRBJ2-7; D gene: TRBD2; clone size: .; CDR3 protein: CASLPSGEYGQYF; CDR3 DNA: TGTGCCAGCCTGCCCAGCGGGGAATACGGGCAGTACTTC
V gene: TRBV5-8; J gene: TRBJ2-2; D gene: TRBD2; clone size: .; CDR3 protein: CASSLGLAANTGELFF; CDR3 DNA: TGTGCCAGCAGCTTGGGGCTAGCGGCGAACACCGGGGAGCTGTTTTTT
V gene: TRBV3-1; J gene: TRBJ2-3; D gene: .; clone size: .; CDR3 protein: CASSPLGTPDTQYF; CDR3 DNA: TGTGCCAGCAGCCCTCTCGGAACGCCAGATACGCAGTATTTT
V gene: TRBV28; J gene: TRBJ2-1; D gene: .; clone size: many; CDR3 protein: CASSRSSYNEQFF; CDR3 DNA: TGTGCCAGCAGTAGATCCTCCTACAATGAGCAGTTCTTC
V gene: TRBV29-1; J gene: TRBJ2-2; D gene: .; clone size: many; CDR3 protein: CSARGPGATWTGELFF; CDR3 DNA: TGCAGCGCTCGGGGGCCAGGGGCCACGTGGACCGGGGAGCTGTTTTTT
V gene: TRBV4-3; J gene: TRBJ2-2; D gene: TRBD2; clone size: many; CDR3 protein: CASRGLAVTGELFF; CDR3 DNA: TGCGCCAGCAGGGGACTAGCGGTCACCGGGGAGCTGTTTTTT
V gene: TRBV6-2/TRBV6-3; J gene: TRBJ2-1; D gene: TRBD1; clone size: few; CDR3 protein: CASSYRGGRSSYNEQFF; CDR3 DNA: TGTGCCAGCAGTTACAGAGGGGGCCGATCCTCCTACAATGAGCAGTTCTTC
V gene: TRBV7-8; J gene: TRBJ2-2; D gene: TRBD2; clone size: .; CDR3 protein: CASSLRGGTGELFF; CDR3 DNA: TGTGCCAGCAGCTTGCGCGGGGGCACCGGGGAGCTGTTTTTT
V gene: TRBV28; J gene: TRBJ1-5; D gene: TRBD1; clone size: many; CDR3 protein: CASSTHRGGQPQHF; CDR3 DNA: TGTGCCAGCAGTACCCACAGGGGCGGTCAGCCCCAGCATTTT
V gene: TRBV7-9; J gene: TRBJ1-2; D gene: .; clone size: .; CDR3 protein: CASSIRQDLRDGYTF; CDR3 DNA: TGTGCCAGCAGCATCCGACAGGACCTTAGGGATGGCTACACCTTC
V gene: TRBV7-9; J gene: TRBJ1-6; D gene: .; clone size: few; CDR3 protein: CASSSDEARTLHF; CDR3 DNA: TGTGCCAGCAGCTCTGACGAGGCGCGGACCCTCCACTTT
V gene: TRBV5-5; J gene: TRBJ2-3; D gene: .; clone size: many; CDR3 protein: CASSLGQSSTDTQYF; CDR3 DNA: TGTGCCAGCAGCTTGGGACAGTCTAGCACAGATACGCAGTATTTT
V gene: TRBV21-1; J gene: TRBJ2-5; D gene: .; clone size: .; CDR3 protein: CASSKARDREKETQYF; CDR3 DNA: TGTGCCAGCAGCAAAGCCCGGGACCGCGAAAAAGAGACCCAGTACTTC
V gene: TRBV2; J gene: TRBJ2-7; D gene: TRBD2; clone size: .; CDR3 protein: CAPSGTSGKVGPYEQYF; CDR3 DNA: TGTGCCCCCTCCGGCACTAGCGGGAAAGTCGGTCCCTACGAGCAGTACTTC